This T cell receptor (beta chain) stems from a study of cytomegalovirus exposure and HLA in healthy donors. Study conclusions and caveats: The dataset shows that most TCR sequences were rare, while some public TCRs occurred in many donors. Several of the most significant clusters were apparently associated with common viral pathogens in a later analysis. There were a few CMV-associated chains whose specificity for CMV antigens was confirmed in vitro.

The PCR made use of 60 Vbeta and 13 Jbeta primers. Sequencing was performed with immunoSEQ multiplex PCR; in TCRdb, only in-frame clones are kept and a portion is missing. The data contain 150,000 or so clones, about 83% of them singletons. With respect to this clone: The antigen remains undetermined.

Sampled while nominally healthy, donors likely had unrecorded immune exposures. Trimming stripped 3 bases from V and 6 bases from J, with 15 bases between. Germline CDR1 SGDLS, CDR2 YYNGEE. The CDR3 extends over 15 amino acids. Sequencing used PBMCs. The V and J genes are TRBV9 and TRBJ2-2; D perhaps matches TRBD2 (5 bases). The TCR sequence derives from a man between 35 and 55 years old in good health and CMV-seropositive. The DNA for the CDR3 is TGTGCCAGCAGCGCCCCGAGGGATCGGTCCGGGGAGCTGTTTTTT. The encoded protein is CASSAPRDRSGELFF.